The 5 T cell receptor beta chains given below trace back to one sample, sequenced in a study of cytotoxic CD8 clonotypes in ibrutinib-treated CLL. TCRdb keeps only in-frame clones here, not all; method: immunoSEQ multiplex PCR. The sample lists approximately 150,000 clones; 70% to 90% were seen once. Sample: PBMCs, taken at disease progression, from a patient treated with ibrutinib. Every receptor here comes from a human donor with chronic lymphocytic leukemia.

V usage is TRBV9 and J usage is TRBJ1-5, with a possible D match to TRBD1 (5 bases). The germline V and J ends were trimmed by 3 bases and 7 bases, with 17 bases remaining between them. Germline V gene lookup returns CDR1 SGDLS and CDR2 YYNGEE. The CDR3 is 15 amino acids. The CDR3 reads CASSAGGGVTQPQHF. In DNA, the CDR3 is TGTGCCAGCAGCGCCGGGGGAGGGGTTACGCAGCCCCAGCATTTT. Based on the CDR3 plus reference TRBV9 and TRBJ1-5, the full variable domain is DSGVTQTPKHLITATGQRVTLRCSPRSGDLSVYWYQQSLDQGLQFLIQYYNGEERAKGNILERFSAQQFPDLHSELNLSSLELGDSALYFCASSAGGGVTQPQHFGDGTRLSIL.

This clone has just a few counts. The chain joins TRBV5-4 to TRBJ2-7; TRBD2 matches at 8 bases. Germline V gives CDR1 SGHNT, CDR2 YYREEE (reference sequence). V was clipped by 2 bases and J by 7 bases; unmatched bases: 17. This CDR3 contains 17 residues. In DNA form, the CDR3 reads TGTGCCAGCAGCTTAAGGACTAGCCTACGGAGGTCGGGAGAGCAGTACTTC. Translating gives CASSLRTSLRRSGEQYF.

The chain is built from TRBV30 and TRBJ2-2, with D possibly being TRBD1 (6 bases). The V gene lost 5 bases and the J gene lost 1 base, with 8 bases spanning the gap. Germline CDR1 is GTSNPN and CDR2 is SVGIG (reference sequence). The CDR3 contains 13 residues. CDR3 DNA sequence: TGTGCCTGGGAGACAGGGAACACCGGGGAGCTGTTTTTT. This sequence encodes CAWETGNTGELFF.

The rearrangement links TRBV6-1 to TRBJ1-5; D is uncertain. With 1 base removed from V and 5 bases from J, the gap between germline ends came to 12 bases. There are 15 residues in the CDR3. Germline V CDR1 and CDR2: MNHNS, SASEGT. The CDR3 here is CASSEGREPYQPQHF. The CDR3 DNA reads TGTGCCAGCAGTGAAGGACGGGAACCATATCAGCCCCAGCATTTT.

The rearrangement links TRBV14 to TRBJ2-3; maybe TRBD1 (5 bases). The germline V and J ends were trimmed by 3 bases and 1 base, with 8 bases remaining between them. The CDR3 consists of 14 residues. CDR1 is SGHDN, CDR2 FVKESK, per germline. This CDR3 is CASSHVTGTDTQYF. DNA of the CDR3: TGTGCCAGCAGCCACGTGACAGGCACAGATACGCAGTATTTT.